This T cell receptor (beta chain) is from a study of OX40 agonist ivuxolimab in advanced cancers. Generated by immunoSEQ multiplex PCR, the TCRdb table keeps only in-frame clones and is missing some. The table lists around 22,000 clones, less than 90% of them singletons, with 29% in the top ten. The CDR3 runs 11 residues. CDR1 and CDR2 from the germline V gene are MDHEN and SYDVKM. Trimming took off 6 bases at V and 3 bases at J, with 6 bases between the two ends. Source: CD4+ or CD8+ T cells sorted from blood, taken in a trial of the OX40 agonist ivuxolimab. The chain combines TRBV28 with TRBJ2-7; D unclear. The sequence came from an adult with an advanced solid tumor such as melanoma, head and neck, liver or kidney cancer. CDR3 region: CASRKDYEQYF. In nucleotides, the CDR3 is TGTGCCAGCAGAAAGGACTACGAGCAGTACTTC. The variable domain in full, with the rest retrieved from reference TRBV28 and TRBJ2-7, is DVKVTQSSRYLVKRTGEKVFLECVQDMDHENMFWYRQDPGLGLRLIYFSYDVKMKEKGDIPEGYSVSREKKERFSLILESASTNQTSMYLCASRKDYEQYFGPGTRLTVT.